The clone carrying this T cell receptor (beta chain) came up many times. The source of the PBMCs was 8.5 to 10 ml of fresh peripheral blood. The source material, RNA transcripts, was used to amplify TCR beta CDR3 regions. HTBI primers drove first-round RT-PCR of the TCR CDR3. TCRdb redid the calling of the multiplex PCR reads with MiXCR, one entry per CDR3 protein. The sample has about 380,000 distinct CDR3 sequences, about 18% seen once. The data are from a study of T cells in Graves' hyperthyroidism and ophthalmopathy. Trimming left V 1 base short and J 4 bases short, with 11 bases between. Germline assignment: CDR1 KGHSH and CDR2 LQKENI. This CDR3 has 14 residues.

The clonotype comes from a man between 18 and 29 years old with Graves' ophthalmopathy. Sequencing was performed on blood. This chain uses TRBV18 with TRBJ2-7; TRBD2 is a possible D gene (6 bases). CDR3 in amino acids: CASSPRREVYEQYF. In DNA, the CDR3 is TGTGCCAGCTCACCACGGAGGGAGGTTTACGAGCAGTACTTC.